A selection of T cell receptor beta chains follows, all from one sample in a study of shared clonotypes between healthy human individuals. TCRdb's copy holds only in-frame clones and misses some; the assay was immunoSEQ multiplex PCR. The data hold millions of clones, with about 95% observed a single time. The sequenced sample was naive CD8+ T cells sorted from blood. Source of these receptors: a man aged 18 to 29 in good health. Both conserved end residues are part of each CDR3. The order of the fields is V gene, clone size, J gene, D gene, CDR3 protein, CDR3 DNA. D genes are given only for firm matches. For some rows the clone size is stated as once, few or many, or as a class when expanded; others skip it.

TRBV30	few	TRBJ1-1	TRBD1	CAWSVSRQGEAFF	TGTGCCTGGAGTGTATCTCGACAGGGGGAAGCTTTCTTT
TRBV9	.	TRBJ2-3	TRBD2	CASSEITSGGATDTQYF	TGTGCCAGCAGCGAAATTACTAGCGGGGGGGCTACAGATACGCAGTATTTT
TRBV30	.	TRBJ1-5	.	CAWSVPLYMGGQPQHF	TGTGCCTGGAGTGTACCTCTTTATATGGGCGGTCAGCCCCAGCATTTT
TRBV5-4	.	TRBJ1-1	.	CASSFQGSTEAFF	TGTGCCAGCAGCTTCCAGGGTAGCACTGAAGCTTTCTTT
TRBV5-5	.	TRBJ1-1	.	CASSLWGHEAFF	TGTGCCAGCAGCTTGTGGGGGCATGAAGCTTTCTTT
TRBV6-1	once	TRBJ2-1	.	CASIHEGYEQFF	TGTGCCAGCATTCACGAGGGGTATGAGCAGTTCTTC
TRBV5-1	.	TRBJ2-3	.	CASSLPDGSMYF	TGCGCCAGCAGCTTACCGGACGGATCGATGTATTTT
TRBV7-9	few	TRBJ2-7	.	CASSSDTYEQYF	TGTGCCAGCAGCTCCGACACCTACGAGCAGTACTTC
TRBV6-5	.	TRBJ2-3	.	CASSFVQGTDTQYF	TGTGCCAGCAGTTTCGTACAGGGAACAGATACGCAGTATTTT
TRBV6-1	.	TRBJ1-6	.	CASSVGRKYNSPLHF	TGTGCCAGCAGTGTGGGCCGCAAGTATAATTCACCCCTCCACTTT
TRBV6-1	.	TRBJ2-2	.	CASRGAYTGELFF	TGTGCCAGCCGGGGGGCGTACACCGGGGAGCTGTTTTTT
TRBV11-2	.	TRBJ1-2	.	CASSVDGYYGYTF	TGTGCCAGCAGCGTCGATGGCTACTATGGCTACACCTTC
TRBV27	few	TRBJ2-7	TRBD1	CASSLVGTGLYEQYF	TGTGCCAGCAGTCTGGTTGGGACAGGCCTCTACGAGCAGTACTTC
TRBV9	.	TRBJ2-7	.	CASSVGSLGYEQYF	TGTGCCAGCAGCGTCGGCAGTCTCGGCTACGAGCAGTACTTC
TRBV10-1	.	TRBJ2-3	TRBD1	CASSEWSGGPDTQYF	TGCGCCAGCAGTGAGTGGTCAGGGGGCCCAGATACGCAGTATTTT
TRBV4-2	.	TRBJ2-7	TRBD2	CASSPRSGGTYEQYF	TGTGCCAGCAGCCCCAGGAGCGGGGGCACCTACGAGCAGTACTTC
TRBV7-9	.	TRBJ2-3	.	CASSLDSSDTQYF	TGTGCCAGCAGCTTAGATTCTTCAGATACGCAGTATTTT
TRBV14	few	TRBJ2-1	TRBD2	CASSQVLSGRANEQFF	TGTGCCAGCAGCCAAGTTCTTAGCGGGAGGGCCAATGAGCAGTTCTTC
TRBV9	.	TRBJ2-3	.	CASSVVALQGTQYF	TGTGCCAGCAGCGTAGTGGCTCTACAGGGTACGCAGTATTTT
TRBV6-1	.	TRBJ2-5	TRBD1	CASSVTGGGETQYF	TGTGCCAGCAGCGTGACAGGGGGTGGGGAGACCCAGTACTTC
TRBV2	few	TRBJ1-6	.	CASRIAGDGESPLHF	TGTGCCAGCAGAATAGCAGGGGATGGTGAATCACCCCTCCACTTT
TRBV9	.	TRBJ2-2	.	CASSVGLGLLRELFF	TGTGCCAGCAGCGTAGGCCTGGGACTGCTTAGGGAGCTGTTTTTT
TRBV6-5	.	TRBJ2-5	TRBD2	CASSYSGGGAFETQYF	TGTGCCAGCAGTTACTCCGGCGGGGGGGCTTTCGAGACCCAGTACTTC
TRBV9	.	TRBJ2-3	TRBD1	CASSVGQGATSASTDTQYF	TGTGCCAGCTCGGTAGGACAGGGGGCCACTAGCGCCAGCACAGATACGCAGTATTTT
TRBV7-9	.	TRBJ2-7	TRBD1	CASSPGQGGFYEQYF	TGTGCCAGCAGCCCGGGACAGGGGGGCTTCTACGAGCAGTACTTC